This T cell receptor (beta chain) was found in a study of blood T cells in healthy people across ages. At the level of the study: Using template switching, researchers captured about one barcoded beta molecule for each two T cells.

For the second PCR, which ran for 7 to 11 cycles, a sample-barcoded 5' primer and a J-beta primer mix were used. A single record per CDR3 protein comes from TCRdb applying MiXCR to the 5' RACE reads. Among 1.4 million or so distinct CDR3 sequences listed, around 40% were seen once. Germline V CDR1 and CDR2: SQVTM, ANQGSEA. With V trimmed by 4 bases and J by 11 bases, 8 bases remained unmatched. The CDR3 totals 12 residues. Donors gave around 9.8 milliliters of peripheral blood apiece. Input material: blood. The rearrangement joins TRBV29-1 to TRBJ2-5; 9 bases align to TRBD1. The clonotype comes from a woman under 30 in good health. The CDR3 DNA is TGCAGCGTTGGACAGGGGGGTATTGAGCAGTACTTC. This translates into CSVGQGGIEQYF.